This T cell receptor (beta chain) was obtained from a study of PD-1 blockade in mismatch repair-deficient tumors. Time point here: roughly 10-day in vitro stimulation with candidate neoantigen peptide 5. The CDR3 is 17 amino acids. Only in-frame clones appear in the TCRdb table, and some are missing; sequencing was by immunoSEQ multiplex PCR. The profile shows fewer than 18,000 clones, less than 85% of them singletons. This clone was picked up one time. Its antigen is still unknown. The receptor comes from an adult with mismatch repair-deficient cancer. Specimen: cells cultured in vitro, collected from a patient treated with pembrolizumab. The V gene is TRBV1, the J gene TRBJ2-3; the table's D call, TRBD1, was not checked against the DNA. TRBV1 is given as a pseudogene. CDR3 in amino acids: CTSSQQGASRITDTQYF. CDR3 coding DNA: TGCACCAGCAGCCAACAAGGGGCCTCAAGGATCACAGATACGCAGTATTTT.